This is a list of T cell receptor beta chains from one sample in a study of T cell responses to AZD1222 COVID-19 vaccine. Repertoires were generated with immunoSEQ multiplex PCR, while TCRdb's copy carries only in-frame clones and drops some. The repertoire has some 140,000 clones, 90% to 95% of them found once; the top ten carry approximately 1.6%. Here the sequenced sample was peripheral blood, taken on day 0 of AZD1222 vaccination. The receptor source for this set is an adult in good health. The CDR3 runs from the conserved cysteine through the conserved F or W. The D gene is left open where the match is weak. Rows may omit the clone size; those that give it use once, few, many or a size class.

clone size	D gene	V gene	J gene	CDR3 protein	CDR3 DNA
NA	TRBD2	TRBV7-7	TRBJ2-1	CASSLGLAGMVSYNEQFF	TGTGCCAGCAGCTTAGGCCTAGCGGGGATGGTTTCCTACAATGAGCAGTTCTTC
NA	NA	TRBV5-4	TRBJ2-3	CASSLAWGAGDTQYF	TGTGCCAGCAGCTTGGCTTGGGGGGCCGGGGATACGCAGTATTTT
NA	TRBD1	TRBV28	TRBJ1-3	CASIKTGTAWGEGNTIYF	TGTGCCAGCATCAAAACTGGGACAGCGTGGGGGGAAGGAAACACCATATATTTT
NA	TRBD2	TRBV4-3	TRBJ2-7	CASSQDWGRALEQYF	TGCGCCAGCAGCCAAGATTGGGGGAGGGCCCTCGAGCAGTACTTC
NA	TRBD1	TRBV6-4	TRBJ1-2	CASSDRVHGYTF	TGTGCCAGCAGCGACAGGGTTCATGGCTACACCTTC
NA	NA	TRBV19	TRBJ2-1	CASSIRQGGGDEQFF	TGTGCCAGTAGTATACGCCAGGGGGGTGGAGATGAGCAGTTCTTC
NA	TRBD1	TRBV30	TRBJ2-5	CAWRPDRVRETQYF	TGTGCCTGGAGACCGGACAGGGTGCGAGAGACCCAGTACTTC
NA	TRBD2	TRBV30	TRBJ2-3	CAWSWGLAGGLQDTQYF	TGTGCCTGGAGCTGGGGATTAGCGGGGGGGCTTCAAGATACGCAGTATTTT
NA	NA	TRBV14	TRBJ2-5	CASSQARTQYF	TGTGCCAGCAGCCAGGCTCGGACCCAGTACTTC
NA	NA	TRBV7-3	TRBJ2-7	CASTLTPTEGYMGGEQYF	TGTGCCAGCACCCTCACCCCCACAGAGGGTTATATGGGAGGCGAGCAGTACTTC
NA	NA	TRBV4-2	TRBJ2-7	CASSRERRLGAAYEQYF	TGTGCCAGCAGCCGAGAAAGGCGGTTGGGCGCGGCCTACGAGCAGTACTTC
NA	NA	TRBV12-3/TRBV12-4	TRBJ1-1	CASNKGGTEAFF	TGTGCCAGCAATAAGGGTGGAACTGAAGCTTTCTTT
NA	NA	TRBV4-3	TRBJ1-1	CASSQVGVGAFF	TGCGCCAGCAGCCAAGTTGGTGTCGGAGCTTTCTTT
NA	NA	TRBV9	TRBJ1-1	CASSVGRGTEAFF	TGTGCCAGCAGCGTAGGAAGGGGGACTGAAGCTTTCTTT
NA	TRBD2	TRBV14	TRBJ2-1	CASSQDWREGNNEQFF	TGTGCCAGCAGCCAAGATTGGCGGGAGGGGAATAATGAGCAGTTCTTC
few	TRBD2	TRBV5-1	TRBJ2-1	CASSLAESEQFF	TGCGCCAGCAGCCTAGCGGAAAGTGAGCAGTTCTTC
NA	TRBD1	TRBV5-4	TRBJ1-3	CASSEDRGHSGNTIYF	TGTGCCAGCAGCGAGGACAGGGGCCACTCTGGAAACACCATATATTTT
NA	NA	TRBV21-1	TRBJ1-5	CASSKKGPGAPNQPQHF	TGTGCCAGCAGCAAAAAGGGACCAGGGGCACCCAATCAGCCCCAGCATTTT
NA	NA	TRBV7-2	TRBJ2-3	CASSLGLGFGTDTQYF	TGTGCCAGCAGCTTAGGACTAGGTTTTGGCACAGATACGCAGTATTTT
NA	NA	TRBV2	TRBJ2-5	CASSLRTWETQYF	TGTGCCAGCAGTCTACGCACCTGGGAGACCCAGTACTTC
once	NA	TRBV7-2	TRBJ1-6	CASSLLWSSYNSPLHF	TGTGCCAGCAGCTTACTCTGGAGCTCCTATAATTCACCCCTCCACTTT
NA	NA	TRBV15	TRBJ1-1	CATSRDSAEAFF	TGTGCCACCAGCAGAGATAGTGCTGAAGCTTTCTTT